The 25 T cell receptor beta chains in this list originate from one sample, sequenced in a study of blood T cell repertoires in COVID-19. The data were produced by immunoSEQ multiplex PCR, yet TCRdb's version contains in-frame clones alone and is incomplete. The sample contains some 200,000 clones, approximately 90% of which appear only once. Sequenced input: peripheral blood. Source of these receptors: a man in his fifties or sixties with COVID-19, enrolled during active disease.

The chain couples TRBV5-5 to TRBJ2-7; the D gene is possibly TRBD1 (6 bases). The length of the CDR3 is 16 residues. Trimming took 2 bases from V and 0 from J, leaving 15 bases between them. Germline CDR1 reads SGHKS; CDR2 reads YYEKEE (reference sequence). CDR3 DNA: TGTGCCAGCAGCTTAGCTGGGACACAATCCTCCTACGAGCAGTACTTC. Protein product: CASSLAGTQSSYEQYF.

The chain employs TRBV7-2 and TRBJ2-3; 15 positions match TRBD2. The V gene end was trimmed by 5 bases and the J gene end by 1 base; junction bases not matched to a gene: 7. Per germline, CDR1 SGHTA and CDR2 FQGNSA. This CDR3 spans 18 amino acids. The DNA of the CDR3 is TGTGCCAGCAGCCAAGGGACTAGCGGGGGGCGGGGCACAGATACGCAGTATTTT. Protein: CASSQGTSGGRGTDTQYF.

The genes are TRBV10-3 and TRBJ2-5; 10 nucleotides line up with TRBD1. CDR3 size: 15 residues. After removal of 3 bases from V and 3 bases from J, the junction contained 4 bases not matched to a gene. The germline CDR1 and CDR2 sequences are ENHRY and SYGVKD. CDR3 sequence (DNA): TGTGCCATCAGTGAAGCCGGGACAGGGGAAGAGACCCAGTACTTC. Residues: CAISEAGTGEETQYF.

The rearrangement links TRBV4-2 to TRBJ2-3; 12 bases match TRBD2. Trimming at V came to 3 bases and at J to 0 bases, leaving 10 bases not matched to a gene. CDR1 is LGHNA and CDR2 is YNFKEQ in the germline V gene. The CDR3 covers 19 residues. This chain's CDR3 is CASSQWRPGLAGSTDTQYF. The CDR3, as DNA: TGTGCCAGCAGCCAGTGGAGGCCGGGACTAGCGGGTAGCACAGATACGCAGTATTTT.

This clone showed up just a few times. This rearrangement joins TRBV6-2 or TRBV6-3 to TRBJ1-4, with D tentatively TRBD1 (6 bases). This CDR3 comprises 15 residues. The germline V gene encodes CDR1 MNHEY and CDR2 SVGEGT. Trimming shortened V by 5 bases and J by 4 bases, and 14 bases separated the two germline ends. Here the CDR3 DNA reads TGTGCCAGCAGTCGCGGCAGGGGCCTTAATGAAAAACTGTTTTTT. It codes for CASSRGRGLNEKLFF.

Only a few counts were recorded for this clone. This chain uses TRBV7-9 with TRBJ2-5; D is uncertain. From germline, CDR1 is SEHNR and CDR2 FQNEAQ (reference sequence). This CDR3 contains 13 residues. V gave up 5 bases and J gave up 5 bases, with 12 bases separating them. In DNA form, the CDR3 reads TGTGCCAGCAGCCTCCGAATTCGGGAGACCCAGTACTTC. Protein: CASSLRIRETQYF. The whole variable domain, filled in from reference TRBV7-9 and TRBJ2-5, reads DTGVSQNPRHKITKRGQNVTFRCDPISEHNRLYWYRQTLGQGPEFLTYFQNEAQLEKSRLLSDRFSAERPKGSFSTLEIQRTEQGDSAMYLCASSLRIRETQYFGPGTRLLVL.

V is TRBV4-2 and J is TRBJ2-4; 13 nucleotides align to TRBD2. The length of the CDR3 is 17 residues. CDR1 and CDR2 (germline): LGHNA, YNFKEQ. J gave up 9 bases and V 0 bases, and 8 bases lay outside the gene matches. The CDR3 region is CASSQERTSGRVSIQYF. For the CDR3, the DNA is TGTGCCAGCAGCCAAGAGAGGACTAGCGGGAGAGTAAGCATTCAGTACTTC.

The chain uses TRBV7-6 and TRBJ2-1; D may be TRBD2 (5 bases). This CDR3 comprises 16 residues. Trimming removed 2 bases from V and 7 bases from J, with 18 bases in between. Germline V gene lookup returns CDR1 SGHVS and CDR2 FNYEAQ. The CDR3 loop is CASSLIGSGLPNEQFF. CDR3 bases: TGTGCCAGCAGCTTAATCGGATCGGGGTTGCCGAATGAGCAGTTCTTC.

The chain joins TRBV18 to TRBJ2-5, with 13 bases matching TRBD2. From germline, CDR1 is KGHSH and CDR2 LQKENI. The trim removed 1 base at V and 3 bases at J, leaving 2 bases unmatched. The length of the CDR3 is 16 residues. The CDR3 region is CASSPQGLAGEETQYF. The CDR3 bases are TGTGCCAGCTCACCACAAGGACTAGCGGGAGAAGAGACCCAGTACTTC.

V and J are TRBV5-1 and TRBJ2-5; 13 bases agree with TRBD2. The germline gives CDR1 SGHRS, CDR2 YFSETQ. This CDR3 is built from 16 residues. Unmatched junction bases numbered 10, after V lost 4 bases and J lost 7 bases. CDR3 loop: CASSPGLAGDRGTQYF. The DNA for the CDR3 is TGCGCCAGCAGCCCCGGACTAGCGGGGGACCGGGGGACCCAGTACTTC.

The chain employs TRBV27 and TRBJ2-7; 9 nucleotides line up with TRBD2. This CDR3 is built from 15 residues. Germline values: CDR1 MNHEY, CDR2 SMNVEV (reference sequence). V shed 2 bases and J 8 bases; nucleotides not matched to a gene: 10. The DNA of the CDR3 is TGTGCCAGCAGTTTAGTCCTAGCGGGAACACAACAGCAGTACTTC. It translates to CASSLVLAGTQQQYF.

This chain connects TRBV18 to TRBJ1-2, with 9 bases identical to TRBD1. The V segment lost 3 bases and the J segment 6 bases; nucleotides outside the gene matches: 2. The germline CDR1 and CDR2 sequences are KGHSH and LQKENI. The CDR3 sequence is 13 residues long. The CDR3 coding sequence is TGTGCCAGCTCACCTGGGACAGGGCATGGCTACACCTTC. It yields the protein CASSPGTGHGYTF.

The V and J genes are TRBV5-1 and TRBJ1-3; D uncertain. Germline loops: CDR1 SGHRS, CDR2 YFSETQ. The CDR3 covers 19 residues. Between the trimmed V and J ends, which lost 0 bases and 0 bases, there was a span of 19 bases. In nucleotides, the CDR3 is TGCGCCAGCAGCTTGGTAGGAGGAGGCCCGGAAAGCTCTGGAAACACCATATATTTT. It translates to CASSLVGGGPESSGNTIYF.

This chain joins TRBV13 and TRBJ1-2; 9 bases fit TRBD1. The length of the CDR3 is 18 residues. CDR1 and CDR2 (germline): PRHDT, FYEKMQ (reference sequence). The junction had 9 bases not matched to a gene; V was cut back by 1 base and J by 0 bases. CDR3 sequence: CASSLAHRGRSPNYGYTF. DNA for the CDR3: TGTGCCAGCAGCTTAGCCCACAGGGGGCGATCCCCTAACTATGGCTACACCTTC.

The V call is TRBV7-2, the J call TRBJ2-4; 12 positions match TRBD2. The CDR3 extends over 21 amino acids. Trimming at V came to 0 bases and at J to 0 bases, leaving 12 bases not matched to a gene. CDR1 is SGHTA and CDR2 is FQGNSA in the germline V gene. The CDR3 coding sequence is TGTGCCAGCAGCTTAGCGCACCGACTAGCGGGAGTGGCGCTAGCCAAAAACATTCAGTACTTC. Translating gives CASSLAHRLAGVALAKNIQYF. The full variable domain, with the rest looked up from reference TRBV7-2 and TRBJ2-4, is GAGVSQSPSNKVTEKGKDVELRCDPISGHTALYWYRQSLGQGLEFLIYFQGNSAPDKSGLPSDRFSAERTGGSVSTLTIQRTQQEDSAVYLCASSLAHRLAGVALAKNIQYFGAGTRLSVL.

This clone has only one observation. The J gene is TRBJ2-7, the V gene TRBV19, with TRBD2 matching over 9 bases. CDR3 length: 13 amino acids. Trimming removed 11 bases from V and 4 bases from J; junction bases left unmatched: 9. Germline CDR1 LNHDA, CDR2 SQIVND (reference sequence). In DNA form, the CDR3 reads TGTGCCGGAAGCGGGAGGCCGACTTACGAGCAGTACTTC. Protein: CAGSGRPTYEQYF.

CDR3 DNA: TGTGCCAGCAGCTTAATAGCCCTAGCGGGGGGGCCCCATGAGCAGTTCTTC. Protein product: CASSLIALAGGPHEQFF. The chain joins TRBV7-3 to TRBJ2-1; 12 bases fit TRBD2. This CDR3 contains 17 residues. From germline, CDR1 is SGHTA and CDR2 FQGTGA. V shed 1 base and J 8 bases; nucleotides not matched to a gene: 9.

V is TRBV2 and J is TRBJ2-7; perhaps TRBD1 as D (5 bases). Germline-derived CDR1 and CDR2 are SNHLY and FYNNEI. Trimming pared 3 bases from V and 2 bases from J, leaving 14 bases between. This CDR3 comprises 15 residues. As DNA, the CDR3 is TGTGCCAGCAGTGAGGGGCAGGGAACTACCTACGAGCAGTACTTC. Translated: CASSEGQGTTYEQYF.

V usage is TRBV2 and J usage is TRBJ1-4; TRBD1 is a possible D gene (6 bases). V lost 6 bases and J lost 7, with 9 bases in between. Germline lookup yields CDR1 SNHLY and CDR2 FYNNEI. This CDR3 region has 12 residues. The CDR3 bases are TGTGCCAGCAGACAGGGTGGTGAAAAACTGTTTTTT. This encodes CASRQGGEKLFF.

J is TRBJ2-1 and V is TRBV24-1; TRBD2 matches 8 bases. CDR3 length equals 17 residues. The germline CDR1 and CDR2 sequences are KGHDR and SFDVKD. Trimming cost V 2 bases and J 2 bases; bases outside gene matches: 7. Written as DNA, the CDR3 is TGTGCCACCAGTGATTCAACCGGGACTAGGGCCTACAATGAGCAGTTCTTC. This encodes CATSDSTGTRAYNEQFF.

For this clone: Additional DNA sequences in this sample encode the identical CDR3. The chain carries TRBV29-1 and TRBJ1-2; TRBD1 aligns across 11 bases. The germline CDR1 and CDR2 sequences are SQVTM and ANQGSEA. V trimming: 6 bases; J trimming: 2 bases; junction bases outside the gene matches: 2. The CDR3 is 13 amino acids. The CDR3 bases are TGCAGCGTGGGGGACAGGGGGAACTATGGCTACACCTTC. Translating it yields CSVGDRGNYGYTF.

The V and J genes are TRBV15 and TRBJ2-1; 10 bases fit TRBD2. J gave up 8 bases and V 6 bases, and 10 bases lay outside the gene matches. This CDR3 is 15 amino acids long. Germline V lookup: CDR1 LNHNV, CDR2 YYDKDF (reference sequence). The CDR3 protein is CATREGLAGVYEQFF. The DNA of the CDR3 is TGTGCCACCAGAGAGGGGCTAGCGGGAGTCTATGAGCAGTTCTTC. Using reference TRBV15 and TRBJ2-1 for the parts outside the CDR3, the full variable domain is DAMVIQNPRYQVTQFGKPVTLSCSQTLNHNVMYWYQQKSSQAPKLLFHYYDKDFNNEADTPDNFQSRRPNTSFCFLDIRSPGLGDTAMYLCATREGLAGVYEQFFGPGTRLTVL.

DNA of the CDR3: TGTGCCAGCACCCCGGCCGGGACTAGCGGTACCATTTCCACAGATACGCAGTATTTT. This sequence encodes CASTPAGTSGTISTDTQYF. V is TRBV3-1 (or the pseudogene TRBV3-2) and J is TRBJ2-3; 11 nucleotides align to TRBD2. The CDR3 runs 19 residues. Germline CDR1 is LGHDT and CDR2 is YNNKEL (reference sequence). The junction had 17 bases not matched to a gene; V was cut back by 7 bases and J by 2 bases.

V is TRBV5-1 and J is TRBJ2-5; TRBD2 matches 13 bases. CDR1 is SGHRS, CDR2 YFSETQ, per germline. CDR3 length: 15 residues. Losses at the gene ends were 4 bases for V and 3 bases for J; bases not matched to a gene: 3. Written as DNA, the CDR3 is TGCGCCAGCAGCGAGGGACTAGCGGGAAAAGAGACCCAGTACTTC. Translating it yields CASSEGLAGKETQYF. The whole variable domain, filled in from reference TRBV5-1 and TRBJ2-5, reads KAGVTQTPRYLIKTRGQQVTLSCSPISGHRSVSWYQQTPGQGLQFLFEYFSETQRNKGNFPGRFSGRQFSNSRSEMNVSTLELGDSALYLCASSEGLAGKETQYFGPGTRLLVL.

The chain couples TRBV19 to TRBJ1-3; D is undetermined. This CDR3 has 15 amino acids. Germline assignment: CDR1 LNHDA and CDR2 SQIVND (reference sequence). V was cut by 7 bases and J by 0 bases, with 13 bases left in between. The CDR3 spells CASTLSASSGNTIYF. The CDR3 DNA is TGTGCCAGTACCCTTTCAGCGAGCTCTGGAAACACCATATATTTT.